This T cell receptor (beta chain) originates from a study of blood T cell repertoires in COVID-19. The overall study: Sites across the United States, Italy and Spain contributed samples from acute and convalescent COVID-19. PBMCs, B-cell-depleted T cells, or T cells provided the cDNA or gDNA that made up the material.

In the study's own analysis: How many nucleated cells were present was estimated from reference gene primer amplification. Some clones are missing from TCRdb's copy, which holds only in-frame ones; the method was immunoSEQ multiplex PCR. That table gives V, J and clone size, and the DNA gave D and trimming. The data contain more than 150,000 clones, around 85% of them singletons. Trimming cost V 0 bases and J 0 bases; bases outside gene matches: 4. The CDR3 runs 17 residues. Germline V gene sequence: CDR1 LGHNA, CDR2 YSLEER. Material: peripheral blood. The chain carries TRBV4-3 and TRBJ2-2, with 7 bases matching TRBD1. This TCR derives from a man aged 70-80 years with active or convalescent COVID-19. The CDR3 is CASSQERDSTNTGELFF. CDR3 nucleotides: TGCGCCAGCAGCCAAGAACGGGACAGTACGAACACCGGGGAGCTGTTTTTT.